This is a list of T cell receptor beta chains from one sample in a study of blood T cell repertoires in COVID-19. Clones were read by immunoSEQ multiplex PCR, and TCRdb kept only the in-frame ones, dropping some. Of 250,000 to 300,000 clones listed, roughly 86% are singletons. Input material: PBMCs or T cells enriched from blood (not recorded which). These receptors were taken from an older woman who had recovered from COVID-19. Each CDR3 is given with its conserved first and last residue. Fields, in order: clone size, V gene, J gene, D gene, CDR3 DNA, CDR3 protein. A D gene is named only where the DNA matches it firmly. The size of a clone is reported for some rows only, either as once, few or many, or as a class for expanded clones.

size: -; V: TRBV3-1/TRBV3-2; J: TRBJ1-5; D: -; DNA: TGTGCCAGCAGCCAACTCGCATACGGTAGCAATCAGCCCCAGCATTTT; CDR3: CASSQLAYGSNQPQHF
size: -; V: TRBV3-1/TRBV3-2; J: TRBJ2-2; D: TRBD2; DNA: TGTGCCAGCAGCCCCACTAGCGGGGGTTGGGGGGAGCTGTTTTTT; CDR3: CASSPTSGGWGELFF
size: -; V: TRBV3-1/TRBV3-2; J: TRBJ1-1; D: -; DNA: TGTGCCAGCAGCTCCCGGGGTGAAGCTTTCTTT; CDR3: CASSSRGEAFF
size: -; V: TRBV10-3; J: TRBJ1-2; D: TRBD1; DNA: TGTGCCATCAGTGAGTCAAACAGGGGGTATGGCTACACCTTC; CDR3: CAISESNRGYGYTF
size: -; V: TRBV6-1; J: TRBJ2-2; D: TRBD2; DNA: TGTGCCAGCAGTGTCACTAGCGGGGGCCTCAACACCGGGGAGCTGTTTTTT; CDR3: CASSVTSGGLNTGELFF
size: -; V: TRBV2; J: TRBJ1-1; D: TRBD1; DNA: TGTGCCAGCAGACAGGACAGGGGGGCTGAAGCTTTCTTT; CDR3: CASRQDRGAEAFF
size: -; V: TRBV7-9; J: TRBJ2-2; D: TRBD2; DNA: TGTGCCAGCAAAGGACTGACTAGCGGGAGCCTCGGGGAGCTGTTTTTT; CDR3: CASKGLTSGSLGELFF
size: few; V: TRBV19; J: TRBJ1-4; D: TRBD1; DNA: TGTGCCAGTAGTCCAGGACAGGGGGCACAAACCGCAACTAATGAAAAACTGTTTTTT; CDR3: CASSPGQGAQTATNEKLFF
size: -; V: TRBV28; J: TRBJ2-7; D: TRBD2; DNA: TGTGCCAGCAGTTTTGGAGGGGGACTAGTCTACGAGCAGTACTTC; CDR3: CASSFGGGLVYEQYF
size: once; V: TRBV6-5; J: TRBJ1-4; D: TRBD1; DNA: TGTGCCACCCGGACAGGGAGTACAACTAATGAAAAACTGTTTTTT; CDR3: CATRTGSTTNEKLFF
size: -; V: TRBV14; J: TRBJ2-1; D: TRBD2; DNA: TGTGCCAGCAGCCACCGGGGGCTAGCGGGAGGACCACGCTCCTACAATGAGCAGTTCTTC; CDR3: CASSHRGLAGGPRSYNEQFF
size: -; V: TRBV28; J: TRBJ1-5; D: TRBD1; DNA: TGTGCCAGCAGGGGGGGGACAGGGGGCTTGTATCAGCCCCAGCATTTT; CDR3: CASRGGTGGLYQPQHF
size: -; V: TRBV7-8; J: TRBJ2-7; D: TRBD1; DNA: TGTGCCAGCAGCTTAGTGACCAGGGGGCAATACGAGCAGTACTTC; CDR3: CASSLVTRGQYEQYF
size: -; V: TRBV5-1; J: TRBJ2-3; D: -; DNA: TGCGCCAGCACCACCGGTACAGATACGCAGTATTTT; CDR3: CASTTGTDTQYF
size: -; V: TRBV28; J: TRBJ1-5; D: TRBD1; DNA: TGTGCCAGCAGTACAGGGGGAAGAAAGCCCCAGCATTTT; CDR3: CASSTGGRKPQHF
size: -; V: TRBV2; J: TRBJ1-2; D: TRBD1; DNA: TGTGCCAGCAGGACAGGGACGTCTAACTATGGCTACACCTTC; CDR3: CASRTGTSNYGYTF
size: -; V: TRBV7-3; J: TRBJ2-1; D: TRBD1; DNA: TGTGCCAGCAGCTTGGGACAGGGACTCTACAATGAGCAGTTCTTC; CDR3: CASSLGQGLYNEQFF
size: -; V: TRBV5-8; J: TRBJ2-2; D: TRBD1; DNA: TGTGCCAGCAGCCCTAGGGACAGGGTGGTCGGGGAGCTGTTTTTT; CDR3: CASSPRDRVVGELFF
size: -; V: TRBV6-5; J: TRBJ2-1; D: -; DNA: TGTGCCAGCAGACACTACGTCGATGAGCAGTTCTTC; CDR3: CASRHYVDEQFF
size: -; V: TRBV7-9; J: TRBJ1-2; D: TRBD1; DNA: TGTGCCAGCACCTTAGATGGGACAGGCTATGGCTACACCTTC; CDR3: CASTLDGTGYGYTF
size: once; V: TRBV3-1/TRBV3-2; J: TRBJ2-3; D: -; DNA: TGTGCCAGCAGCCAAGTAGGAGCCGACACAGATACGCAGTATTTT; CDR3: CASSQVGADTDTQYF
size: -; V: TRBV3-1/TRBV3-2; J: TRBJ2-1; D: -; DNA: TGTGCCAGCAGCCAAGCTGGGGGGGCCAGTGAGCAGTTCTTC; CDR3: CASSQAGGASEQFF
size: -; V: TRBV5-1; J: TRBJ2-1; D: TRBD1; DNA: TGCGCCAGCAGCTCCTTGGGACAGGGCAGTAGCGAGCAGTTCTTC; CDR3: CASSSLGQGSSEQFF
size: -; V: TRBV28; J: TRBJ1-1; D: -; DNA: TGTGCCAGCAGTCCAGCAGGTCAAATGAACACTGAAGCTTTCTTT; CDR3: CASSPAGQMNTEAFF
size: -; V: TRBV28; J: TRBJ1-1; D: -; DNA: TGTGCCAGCAGTGTAGGGGGGGCAAGGCTCACTGAAGCTTTCTTT; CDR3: CASSVGGARLTEAFF
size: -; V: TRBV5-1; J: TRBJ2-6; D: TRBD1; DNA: TGCGCCAGCAAAATCGGGACAGGGGGCTCTGGGGCCAACGTCCTGACTTTC; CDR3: CASKIGTGGSGANVLTF
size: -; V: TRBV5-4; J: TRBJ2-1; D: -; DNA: TGTGCCGCGGGGTTTGGTAATGAGCAGTTCTTC; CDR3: CAAGFGNEQFF
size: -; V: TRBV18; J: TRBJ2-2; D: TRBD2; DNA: TGTGCCAGCTCACGGGAGGGGAACACCGGGGAGCTGTTTTTT; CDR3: CASSREGNTGELFF
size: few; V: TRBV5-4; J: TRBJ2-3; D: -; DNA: TGTGCCAGCAGCTTGCTAGGCTCAGATACGCAGTATTTT; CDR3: CASSLLGSDTQYF
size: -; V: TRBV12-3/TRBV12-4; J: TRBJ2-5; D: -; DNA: TGTGCCACGACCGAGGGCAGGTGGGAGACCCAGTACTTC; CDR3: CATTEGRWETQYF
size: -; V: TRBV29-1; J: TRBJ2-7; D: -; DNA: TGCAGCGCGGACCTACCCGGGTACGAGCAGTACTTC; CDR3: CSADLPGYEQYF
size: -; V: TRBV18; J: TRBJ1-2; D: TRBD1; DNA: TGTGCCAGCTCCCGAGACAGGGGCGCAAGCTATGGCTACACCTTC; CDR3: CASSRDRGASYGYTF
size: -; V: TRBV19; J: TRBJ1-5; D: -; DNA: TGTGCCAGTAGATTAGGCGGTCCAGCTCAGCCCCAGCATTTT; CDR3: CASRLGGPAQPQHF
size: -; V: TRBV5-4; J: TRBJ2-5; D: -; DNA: TGTGCCAGCACCAAAAGGGACTCACAAGAGACCCAGTACTTC; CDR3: CASTKRDSQETQYF
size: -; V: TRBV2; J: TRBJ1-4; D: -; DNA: TGTGCCAGCAGTCTACAGGGTGCAAAACTGTTTTTT; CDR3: CASSLQGAKLFF
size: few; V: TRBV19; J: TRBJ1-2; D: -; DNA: TGTGCCAGTCTATCGAGAGGAGGCGGCTACACCTTC; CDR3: CASLSRGGGYTF
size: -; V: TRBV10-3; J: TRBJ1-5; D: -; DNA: TGTGCCATGATAGAGGGTGTGGGTCAGCCCCAGCATTTT; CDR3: CAMIEGVGQPQHF
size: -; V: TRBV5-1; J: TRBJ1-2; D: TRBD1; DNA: TGCGCCAGCAGACCGGGACAGGGTCCCTACACCTTC; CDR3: CASRPGQGPYTF
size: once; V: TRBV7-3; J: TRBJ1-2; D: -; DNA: TGTGCCAGCAGCTCGAGGACTTTGGCCGGCTACACCTTC; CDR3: CASSSRTLAGYTF
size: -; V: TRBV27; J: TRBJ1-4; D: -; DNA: TGTGCCAGCAGATCGGAGGGATTGGAGGAAAAACTGTTTTTT; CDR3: CASRSEGLEEKLFF
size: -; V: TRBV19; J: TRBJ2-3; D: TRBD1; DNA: TGTGCCAGTAGTATAGAGGGGACAGGGTTAGATACGCAGTATTTT; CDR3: CASSIEGTGLDTQYF
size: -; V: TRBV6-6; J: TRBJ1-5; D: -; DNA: TGTGCCAGCAGCCTCCAGGGATTCGCTCAGCCCCAGCATTTT; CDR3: CASSLQGFAQPQHF
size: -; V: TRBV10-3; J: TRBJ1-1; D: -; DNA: TGTGCCATCAAAATGGGTACAGAAGGGAACACTGAAGCTTTCTTT; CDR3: CAIKMGTEGNTEAFF
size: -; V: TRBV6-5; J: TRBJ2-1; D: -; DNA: TGTGCCAGCAGCGCGGCCCGGTCCTACAATGAGCAGTTCTTC; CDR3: CASSAARSYNEQFF
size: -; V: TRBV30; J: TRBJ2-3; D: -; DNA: TGTGCCTGGAGTTCAGGCCGAGTAACAGATACGCAGTATTTT; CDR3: CAWSSGRVTDTQYF
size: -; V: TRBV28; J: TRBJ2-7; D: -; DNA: TGTGCCAGCACCCCAAGCACGACCTACGAGCAGTACTTC; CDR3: CASTPSTTYEQYF
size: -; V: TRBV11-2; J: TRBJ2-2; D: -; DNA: TGTGCCAGCAGCTTAGATCGGACCGGGGAGCTGTTTTTT; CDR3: CASSLDRTGELFF
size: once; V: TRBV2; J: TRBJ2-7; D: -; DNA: TGTGCCAGCAGTGCAGGCCCCCTCCAGCCCCAGTACTTC; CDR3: CASSAGPLQPQYF
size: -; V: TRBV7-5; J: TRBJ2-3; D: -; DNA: TGTGCCAGATGTTCCGACAGGATAGTAAATAGCACAGATACGCAGTATTTT; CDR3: CARCSDRIVNSTDTQYF
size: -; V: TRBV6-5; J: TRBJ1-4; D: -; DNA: TGTGCCAGCAGTTGGTTAACAGGGGAAAAACTGTTTTTT; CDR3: CASSWLTGEKLFF
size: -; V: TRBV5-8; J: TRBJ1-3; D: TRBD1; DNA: TGTGCCAGCAGCTTGGACAGGGGACGGATTGGAAACACCATATATTTT; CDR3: CASSLDRGRIGNTIYF
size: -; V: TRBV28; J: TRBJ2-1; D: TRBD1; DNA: TGTGCCAGCCGACCGGGACAGGGACACAATGAGCAGTTCTTC; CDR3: CASRPGQGHNEQFF
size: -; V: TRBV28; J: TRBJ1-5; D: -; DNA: TGTGCCGGCGGTGACTGGGTCAAACAGCCCCAGCATTTT; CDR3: CAGGDWVKQPQHF